This TCR beta chain appears in the sequencing data of a study of regulatory T cells in long-lasting Graves disease. Study-wide results and limits: Persistent Graves' disease cases displayed lower TCR diversity than newly diagnosed ones.

The CDR3 has 12 amino acids. The V and J ends lost 4 bases and 3 bases respectively, with 6 bases between them. Germline V CDR1 and CDR2: SNHLY, FYNNEI. Researchers made TCR beta libraries by using iRepertoire HTBI primers and running Arm-PCR on CDR3 regions. TCRdb fed the multiplex PCR reads into MiXCR, producing one record per CDR3 protein. The table records about 220,000 distinct CDR3 sequences, approximately 19% of them present only once. Time point noted: newly diagnosed GD, antithyroid drugs for less than 3 months. PBMC-derived RNA was used for the TCR library. In this sample, this clonotype turned up many times. Its target is unknown. These records were also assigned to another study, of T cells in Graves' hyperthyroidism and ophthalmopathy. This second study says: During a first-round RT-PCR of the TCR CDR3, the HTBI primer set was used.

This receptor was identified in a woman in her thirties with Graves disease. Sample: peripheral blood mononuclear cells (PBMCs), taken at new diagnosis, from a patient treated with antithyroid drugs. The rearrangement links TRBV2 to TRBJ1-2; D ambiguous. CDR3 amino acids: CASSGPYYGYTF. The DNA of the CDR3 is TGTGCCAGCAGTGGCCCATACTATGGCTACACCTTC.